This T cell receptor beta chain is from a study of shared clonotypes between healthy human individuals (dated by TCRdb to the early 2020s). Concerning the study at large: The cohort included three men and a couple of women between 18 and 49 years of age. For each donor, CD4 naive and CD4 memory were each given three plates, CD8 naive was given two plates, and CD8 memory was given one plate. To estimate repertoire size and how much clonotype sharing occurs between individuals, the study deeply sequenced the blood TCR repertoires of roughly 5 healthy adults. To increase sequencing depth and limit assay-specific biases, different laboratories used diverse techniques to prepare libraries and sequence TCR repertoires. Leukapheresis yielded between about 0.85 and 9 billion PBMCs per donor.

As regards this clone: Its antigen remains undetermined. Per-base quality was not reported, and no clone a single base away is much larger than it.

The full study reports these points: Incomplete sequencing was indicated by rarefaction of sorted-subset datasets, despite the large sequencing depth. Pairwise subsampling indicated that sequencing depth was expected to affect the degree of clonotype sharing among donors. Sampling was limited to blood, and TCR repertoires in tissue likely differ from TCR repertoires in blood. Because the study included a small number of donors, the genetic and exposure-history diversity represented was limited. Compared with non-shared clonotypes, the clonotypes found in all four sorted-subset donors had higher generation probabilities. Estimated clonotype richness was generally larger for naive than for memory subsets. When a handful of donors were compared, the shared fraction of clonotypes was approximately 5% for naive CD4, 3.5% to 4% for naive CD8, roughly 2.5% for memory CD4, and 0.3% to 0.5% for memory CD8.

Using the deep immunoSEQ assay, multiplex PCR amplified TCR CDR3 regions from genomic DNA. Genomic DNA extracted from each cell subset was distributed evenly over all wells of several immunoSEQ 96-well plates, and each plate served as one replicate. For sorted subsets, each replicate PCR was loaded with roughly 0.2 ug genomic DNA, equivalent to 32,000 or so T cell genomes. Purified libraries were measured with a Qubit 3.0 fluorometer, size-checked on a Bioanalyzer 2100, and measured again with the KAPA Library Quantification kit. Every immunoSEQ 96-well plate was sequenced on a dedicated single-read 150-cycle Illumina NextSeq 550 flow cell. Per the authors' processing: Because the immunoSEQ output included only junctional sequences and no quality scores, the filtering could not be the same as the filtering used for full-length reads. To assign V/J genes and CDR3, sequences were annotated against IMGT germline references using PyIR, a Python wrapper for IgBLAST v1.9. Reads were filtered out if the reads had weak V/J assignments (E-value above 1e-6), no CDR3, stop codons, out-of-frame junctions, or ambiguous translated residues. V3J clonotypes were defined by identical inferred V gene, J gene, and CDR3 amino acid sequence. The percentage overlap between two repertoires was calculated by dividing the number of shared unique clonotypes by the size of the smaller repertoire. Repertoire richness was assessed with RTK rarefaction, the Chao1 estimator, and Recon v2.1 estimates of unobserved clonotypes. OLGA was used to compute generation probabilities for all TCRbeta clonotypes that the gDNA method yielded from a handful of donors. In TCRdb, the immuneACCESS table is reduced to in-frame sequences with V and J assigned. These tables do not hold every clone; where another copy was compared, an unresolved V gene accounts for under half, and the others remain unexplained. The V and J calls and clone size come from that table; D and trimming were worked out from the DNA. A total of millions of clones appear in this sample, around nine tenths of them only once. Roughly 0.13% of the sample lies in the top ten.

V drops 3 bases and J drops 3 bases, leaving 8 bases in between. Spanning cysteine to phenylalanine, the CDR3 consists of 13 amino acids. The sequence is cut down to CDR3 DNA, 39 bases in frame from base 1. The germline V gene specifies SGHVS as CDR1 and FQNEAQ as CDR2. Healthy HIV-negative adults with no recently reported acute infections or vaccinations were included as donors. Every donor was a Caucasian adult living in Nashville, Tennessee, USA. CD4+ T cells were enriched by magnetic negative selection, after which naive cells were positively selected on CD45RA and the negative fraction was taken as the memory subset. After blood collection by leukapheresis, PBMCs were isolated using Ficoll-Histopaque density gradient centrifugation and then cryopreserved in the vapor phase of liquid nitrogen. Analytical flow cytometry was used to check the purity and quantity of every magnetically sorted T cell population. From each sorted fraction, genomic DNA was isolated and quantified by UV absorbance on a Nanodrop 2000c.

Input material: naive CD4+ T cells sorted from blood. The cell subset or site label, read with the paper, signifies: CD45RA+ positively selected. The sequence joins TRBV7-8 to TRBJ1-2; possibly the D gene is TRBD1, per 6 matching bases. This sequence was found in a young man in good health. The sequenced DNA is TGTGCCAGCAGCTTCCCAGGGGACTATGGCTACACCTTC. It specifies CASSFPGDYGYTF.